This is a list of T cell receptor beta chains from one sample in a study of cytomegalovirus exposure and HLA in healthy donors. TCRdb's table, derived via immunoSEQ multiplex PCR, lists solely in-frame clones and lacks some. This sample has almost 200,000 clones, with about three quarters found just once. Sequencing was done on a sample of PBMCs. The receptors were sampled from a woman in her twenties or thirties in good health and CMV-seronegative. CDR3s include the opening cysteine and the closing phenylalanine or tryptophan. D genes are given only for firm matches. Some rows have no size entry. The others give once, few or many, or a class for an expanded clone.

>TRBV14|-|TRBJ2-1|-
TGTGCCAGCAGCCTCCAAGCCGGGGGATACAATGAGCAGTTCTTC
CASSLQAGGYNEQFF
>TRBV27|-|TRBJ2-7|-
TGTGCCAGCAGTTTCGCGCAGGCCCCCTACGAGCAGTACTTC
CASSFAQAPYEQYF
>TRBV19|-|TRBJ2-1|-
TGTGCCAGTAGTATGGCGGCGGGACAGCAGTCCTACAATGAGCAGTTCTTC
CASSMAAGQQSYNEQFF
>TRBV5-1|-|TRBJ2-7|-
TGCGCCAGCAGCTACGGGTACGAGCAGTACTTC
CASSYGYEQYF
>TRBV4-1|-|TRBJ1-5|-
TGCGCCAGCAGCCAAGGACGCGCGTTCAGGGGCAATCAGCCCCAGCATTTT
CASSQGRAFRGNQPQHF
>TRBV19|many|TRBJ1-5|-
TGTGCCAGTAGTCCTCAGGGCTCGAATCAGCCCCAGCATTTT
CASSPQGSNQPQHF
>TRBV6-5|-|TRBJ2-5|-
TGTGCCAGCAGTTACGGTTTTAGTAAAGAGACCCAGTACTTC
CASSYGFSKETQYF
>TRBV6-1|-|TRBJ1-2|-
TGTGCCAGCAGAGCCAGCCCGACAGATTACTATGGCTACACCTTC
CASRASPTDYYGYTF
>TRBV15|-|TRBJ2-5|-
TGTGCCACCAGCAGAATGCAGATCCGAGAGACCCAGTACTTC
CATSRMQIRETQYF
>TRBV18|few|TRBJ2-1|-
TGTGCCAGCTCACCGGGGCTAGCGAATGAGCAGTTCTTC
CASSPGLANEQFF
>TRBV6-1|-|TRBJ2-7|TRBD2
TGTGCCAGCAGTGAGGGGGGGATTGGAAGTCCTTCCTACGAGCAGTACTTC
CASSEGGIGSPSYEQYF
>TRBV7-6|-|TRBJ2-1|TRBD2
TGTGCCAGCAGCTTTGGCGGGGGATTCTACAATGAGCAGTTCTTC
CASSFGGGFYNEQFF
>TRBV30|-|TRBJ2-7|TRBD2
TGTGCCTGGAGTCGGTTGACTAGCGGTTCCTACGAGCAGTACTTC
CAWSRLTSGSYEQYF
>TRBV30|-|TRBJ2-3|-
TGTGCCTGGAGTGTGATTTACCGGGGGGCCCGGGACACAGATACGCAGTATTTT
CAWSVIYRGARDTDTQYF
>TRBV7-9|-|TRBJ1-2|-
TGTGCCAGCAGCCAATATGGCTACACCTTC
CASSQYGYTF
>TRBV28|-|TRBJ2-3|-
TGTGCCAGCAGTTTTAATCAGGGGAGCACAGATACGCAGTATTTT
CASSFNQGSTDTQYF
>TRBV29-1|-|TRBJ2-7|-
TGCAGCGTTGAACTAGCGTACTCCTACGAGCAGTACTTC
CSVELAYSYEQYF
>TRBV5-1|-|TRBJ2-7|-
TGCGCCAGCAGCATGGGGGCGGGTAGCTCCTACGAGCAGTACTTC
CASSMGAGSSYEQYF
>TRBV18|-|TRBJ2-5|-
TGTGCCAGCTCACCGGCAGAGACCCAGTACTTC
CASSPAETQYF
>TRBV5-4|-|TRBJ2-7|TRBD1
TGTGCCAGCAGCCGGGGGACAGGGGGGGCCTACGAGCAGTACTTC
CASSRGTGGAYEQYF
>TRBV5-4|-|TRBJ2-1|TRBD1
TGTGCCAGCAGCAGGGGAGGACAGGGAAACAATGAGCAGTTCTTC
CASSRGGQGNNEQFF
>TRBV30|-|TRBJ1-1|-
TGTGCCTGGACACGTCTCCAGGTCAGGGCAGGTGAAGCTTTCTTT
CAWTRLQVRAGEAFF
>TRBV28|-|TRBJ2-2|TRBD2
TGTGCCAGCATCTTCAGACTAGCGGGGGGGCCCGGGGAGCTGTTTTTT
CASIFRLAGGPGELFF
>TRBV7-2|-|TRBJ2-7|-
TGTGCCAGCAGCTTATTCGTTAGGGGTGGGTCCCACGAGCAGTACTTC
CASSLFVRGGSHEQYF
>TRBV2|-|TRBJ2-1|-
TGTGCCAGCGGCTTACACAATGAGCAGTTCTTC
CASGLHNEQFF
>TRBV5-4|-|TRBJ2-5|TRBD1
TGTGCCAGCAGACGGACAGGGGGCCCCGCGGAGACCCAGTACTTC
CASRRTGGPAETQYF
>TRBV7-2|-|TRBJ2-5|-
TGTGCCAGCAGCCCCCAAGTCAGGCAGGGAGAGACCCAGTACTTC
CASSPQVRQGETQYF
>TRBV23-1|-|TRBJ1-2|TRBD1
TGCGCCAGATACCCGGGGACAGGGGTTAAGTATGGCTACACCTTC
CARYPGTGVKYGYTF
>TRBV2|-|TRBJ2-2|-
TGTGCCCAGGGTGACACCGGGGAGCTGTTTTTT
CAQGDTGELFF
>TRBV5-6|-|TRBJ2-3|-
TGTGCCAGCAGCTTGTTTGGGCAGACCACAGATACGCAGTATTTT
CASSLFGQTTDTQYF
>TRBV5-1|-|TRBJ2-1|-
TGCGCCAGCAGTGCTGCGGGGTACTACAATGAGCAGTTCTTC
CASSAAGYYNEQFF
>TRBV5-1|-|TRBJ2-5|TRBD2
TGCGCCAGCAGCTTGGGGTTTAGCGGGGGGTACCAAGAGACCCAGTACTTC
CASSLGFSGGYQETQYF
>TRBV5-1|-|TRBJ2-2|-
TGCGCCAGCAGCTTGGATGTGGGAGCTGTCACCGGGGAGCTGTTTTTT
CASSLDVGAVTGELFF
>TRBV4-1|-|TRBJ2-2|-
TGCGCCAGCAGCCAAGTCCCTAGTGTGGTCACCGGGGAGCTGTTTTTT
CASSQVPSVVTGELFF
>TRBV7-2|-|TRBJ2-7|-
TGTGCCAGCAGCTTAGAGAGGCCCGAACTAGGGGGCGAGCAGTACTTC
CASSLERPELGGEQYF
>TRBV10-1|few|TRBJ2-5|-
TGCGCCAGCAGTGAGCTCCCGCGGGCCGGGACCCAGTACTTC
CASSELPRAGTQYF
>TRBV27|-|TRBJ1-2|TRBD1
TGTGCCAGCACTCCTGGGGGACAGGCACTATACTATGGCTACACCTTC
CASTPGGQALYYGYTF
>TRBV5-1|many|TRBJ2-7|-
TGCGCCAGCAGACAGCACTACGAGCAGTACTTC
CASRQHYEQYF
>TRBV5-1|-|TRBJ2-3|TRBD1
TGCGCCAGCAGGTCGATGGACAGGGCAGGCGGGGCCTACACAGATACGCAGTATTTT
CASRSMDRAGGAYTDTQYF
>TRBV15|-|TRBJ1-4|TRBD1
TGTGCCACCAGCAGAGGACAGGGAACTAATGAAAAACTGTTTTTT
CATSRGQGTNEKLFF
>TRBV5-1|once|TRBJ2-1|TRBD1
TGCGCCAGCGAGCGGACAGGGGGGAATGAGCAGTTCTTC
CASERTGGNEQFF